The 22 T cell receptor beta chains below were found in one sample sequenced in a study of blood T cell repertoires in COVID-19. This table comes from immunoSEQ multiplex PCR, and its TCRdb copy is limited to in-frame clones, with some not included. The sample lists around 60,000 clones; over 75% were seen once. The sample consisted of peripheral blood. These receptor sequences come from a man between 60 and 70 years old with acute or convalescent COVID-19.

This clone was observed a few times. CDR3 amino acids: CASNPTRGTGFRGYTF. CDR3 bases: TGTGCCAGCAACCCCACCCGGGGGACAGGGTTCCGGGGCTACACCTTC. The V gene is TRBV4-2, the J gene TRBJ1-2; 9 positions match TRBD1. The J segment lost 8 bases and the V segment lost 7 bases, leaving 17 bases of the junction unmatched. CDR3 length: 16 amino acids. Germline assignment: CDR1 LGHNA and CDR2 YNFKEQ.

This rearrangement joins TRBV6-6 to TRBJ1-2; tentative D call: TRBD1 (5 bases). Germline V lookup: CDR1 MNHNY, CDR2 SVGAGI (reference sequence). Between the trimmed V and J ends, which lost 5 bases and 7 bases, there was a span of 23 bases. This CDR3 spans 16 amino acids. CDR3 sequence (DNA): TGTGCCAGCAGTCCCTCGCCCCTGACGGGGGGAGGTGGCTACACCTTC. The encoded protein is CASSPSPLTGGGGYTF.

The chain combines TRBV5-6 with TRBJ2-1; the match to TRBD2 covers 13 bases. V dropped 4 bases and J dropped 0; count of bases not matched to a gene: 7. The germline V gene has CDR1 SGHDT and CDR2 YYEEEE. This CDR3 comprises 18 residues. In DNA, the CDR3 is TGTGCCAGCAGCACCCCGGGACTAGCGGGGAGCTCCTACAATGAGCAGTTCTTC. It yields the protein CASSTPGLAGSSYNEQFF.

This clone turned up a few times. The same CDR3 can be traced to other DNA sequences in this sample. V and J are TRBV6-5 and TRBJ1-1, with 7 bases lining up with TRBD1. This CDR3 spans 13 amino acids. J was trimmed by 2 bases and V by 6 bases; bases with no gene match: 3. CDR1 is MNHEY and CDR2 is SVGAGI in the germline V gene. In DNA, the CDR3 is TGTGCCAGCAGCTGGACAGGTAACACTGAAGCTTTCTTT. Translated, it gives CASSWTGNTEAFF.

This clone was observed a single time. V usage is TRBV6-5 and J usage is TRBJ2-2; D remains ambiguous. The CDR3 contains 15 residues. Per the germline V gene, CDR1 is MNHEY and CDR2 is SVGAGI. Trimming left V 8 bases short and J 4 bases short, with 17 bases between. The CDR3 sequence is CASFIPRSFTGELFF. CDR3 coding DNA: TGTGCCAGCTTTATTCCCAGGTCTTTCACCGGGGAGCTGTTTTTT.

This clone was counted between two and nine times. V and J are TRBV10-2 and TRBJ1-3; TRBD1 might be the D (5 bases). The CDR3 has 13 amino acids. The V gene's germline CDR1 is WSHSY and CDR2 SAAADI. Deletions cut 11 bases from V and 0 bases from J, with 11 bases between. CDR3 coding DNA: TGCGCCTCACAGGCGCCCTCTGGAAACACCATATATTTT. Amino acid sequence: CASQAPSGNTIYF.

The V and J genes are TRBV9 and TRBJ1-3; D perhaps matches TRBD1 (6 bases). Germline assignment: CDR1 SGDLS and CDR2 YYNGEE. The CDR3 sequence is 14 residues long. The V and J ends lost 3 bases and 2 bases respectively, with 9 bases between them. As DNA, the CDR3 is TGTGCCAGCAGCGCCACAGGGACTGGAAACACCATATATTTT. The encoded protein is CASSATGTGNTIYF. Together with reference TRBV9 and TRBJ1-3, the CDR3 gives the full variable domain: DSGVTQTPKHLITATGQRVTLRCSPRSGDLSVYWYQQSLDQGLQFLIQYYNGEERAKGNILERFSAQQFPDLHSELNLSSLELGDSALYFCASSATGTGNTIYFGEGSWLTVV.

CDR3: CASSFTNTEAFF. The CDR3 DNA follows: TGTGCCAGTAGTTTTACTAACACTGAAGCTTTCTTT. J is TRBJ1-1 and V is TRBV19; D gene unclear. The CDR3 consists of 12 residues. The germline V gene encodes CDR1 LNHDA and CDR2 SQIVND (reference sequence). V was clipped by 5 bases and J by 2 bases, with 6 bases between them. The variable domain in full, with the rest retrieved from reference TRBV19 and TRBJ1-1, is DGGITQSPKYLFRKEGQNVTLSCEQNLNHDAMYWYRQDPGQGLRLIYYSQIVNDFQKGDIAEGYSVSREKKESFPLTVTSAQKNPTAFYLCASSFTNTEAFFGQGTRLTVV.

The gene calls are TRBV5-1 and TRBJ2-2; unclear D gene. Trimming took 4 bases from V and 2 from J, leaving 18 bases between them. CDR1 SGHRS and CDR2 YFSETQ come from the germline V gene. This CDR3 has 17 amino acids. This CDR3 is CASSPGGTTLNTGELFF. The CDR3 DNA follows: TGCGCCAGCAGCCCCGGCGGAACCACCCTTAACACCGGGGAGCTGTTTTTT.

The chain carries TRBV7-5 and TRBJ2-7; the table gives TRBD2 as D, unverified against the DNA. TRBV7-5 is a pseudogene locus. This CDR3 contains 14 residues. The CDR3 loop is CARSLITLTYEQYF. CDR3 coding DNA: TGTGCCAGAAGCTTAATCACTCTTACCTACGAGCAGTACTTC.

The rearrangement links TRBV12-3 or TRBV12-4 to TRBJ1-3; the D is unclear. Trimming took off 8 bases at V and 0 bases at J, with 5 bases between the two ends. This CDR3 is 12 amino acids long. CDR3 in DNA: TGTGCCAGCGGAGTCTCTGGAAACACCATATATTTT. This translates into CASGVSGNTIYF.

The chain combines TRBV7-9 with TRBJ2-6; 7 bases fit TRBD1. V shed 6 bases and J 2 bases; nucleotides not matched to a gene: 1. The CDR3 loop spans 14 amino acids. Germline V gives CDR1 SEHNR, CDR2 FQNEAQ (reference sequence). The CDR3 is CASSTGAGANVLTF. CDR3 bases: TGTGCCAGCAGTACAGGGGCTGGGGCCAACGTCCTGACTTTC. Supplemented by reference TRBV7-9 and TRBJ2-6, the full variable domain reads DTGVSQNPRHKITKRGQNVTFRCDPISEHNRLYWYRQTLGQGPEFLTYFQNEAQLEKSRLLSDRFSAERPKGSFSTLEIQRTEQGDSAMYLCASSTGAGANVLTFGAGSRLTVL.

The CDR3 here is CASSYRGQGRVYNEQFF. In nucleotides, the CDR3 is TGTGCCAGCAGTTACAGGGGTCAGGGGAGAGTATACAATGAGCAGTTCTTC. This sequence joins TRBV6-2 or TRBV6-3 and TRBJ2-1; possible D gene TRBD1, 6 bases. Per germline, CDR1 MNHEY and CDR2 SVGEGT. V was pared by 2 bases and J by 4 bases, with 18 bases between. The CDR3 has 17 residues.

The chain couples TRBV29-1 to TRBJ2-1; the match to TRBD2 covers 8 bases. CDR3 length equals 13 residues. The V gene's germline CDR1 is SQVTM and CDR2 ANQGSEA. With 4 bases clipped from V and 1 base from J, the junction kept 0 bases outside the gene matches. The CDR3 reads CSVGGGSYNEQFF. The CDR3 coding sequence is TGCAGCGTTGGCGGGGGGTCCTACAATGAGCAGTTCTTC.

The rearrangement uses TRBV29-1 and TRBJ1-2, with D unclear. V lost 5 bases and J 0 bases, leaving 10 bases between the germline ends. The CDR3 spans 13 residues. Germline CDR1 SQVTM, CDR2 ANQGSEA. Here the CDR3 reads CSVSHSSNYGYTF. Written as DNA, the CDR3 is TGCAGCGTTTCGCACAGCTCTAACTATGGCTACACCTTC. The variable domain in full, with the rest retrieved from reference TRBV29-1 and TRBJ1-2, is SAVISQKPSRDICQRGTSLTIQCQVDSQVTMMFWYRQQPGQSLTLIATANQGSEATYESGFVIDKFPISRPNLTFSTLTVSNMSPEDSSIYLCSVSHSSNYGYTFGSGTRLTVV.

This clone was counted once. The chain joins TRBV5-1 to TRBJ2-5; TRBD1 might be the D (6 bases). CDR3 length: 14 amino acids. In germline, CDR1 is SGHRS, CDR2 YFSETQ. V was trimmed by 2 bases and J by 2 bases, leaving 10 bases between them. CDR3: CASSFSTGQETQYF. CDR3 DNA: TGCGCCAGCAGCTTTAGTACAGGGCAAGAGACCCAGTACTTC. The variable domain in full, completed from reference TRBV5-1 and TRBJ2-5, reads KAGVTQTPRYLIKTRGQQVTLSCSPISGHRSVSWYQQTPGQGLQFLFEYFSETQRNKGNFPGRFSGRQFSNSRSEMNVSTLELGDSALYLCASSFSTGQETQYFGPGTRLLVL.

The rearrangement uses TRBV2 and TRBJ1-5, with D tentatively TRBD1 (6 bases). CDR1 is SNHLY, CDR2 FYNNEI, per germline. The CDR3 covers 13 residues. Trimming removed 6 bases at V and 5 bases at J, with 11 bases between. CDR3 nucleotides: TGTGCCAGCAGAAGGGGGAGTGATCAGCCCCAGCATTTT. As protein: CASRRGSDQPQHF. Drawing the rest from reference TRBV2 and TRBJ1-5, the complete variable domain is EPEVTQTPSHQVTQMGQEVILRCVPISNHLYFYWYRQILGQKVEFLVSFYNNEISEKSEIFDDQFSVERPDGSNFTLKIRSTKLEDSAMYFCASRRGSDQPQHFGDGTRLSIL.

V and J are TRBV29-1 and TRBJ2-1; TRBD2 matches 10 bases. The CDR3 has 14 amino acids. V shed 7 bases, J shed 4 bases, and the junction held 7 bases outside the gene matches. Germline V lookup: CDR1 SQVTM, CDR2 ANQGSEA. Written as DNA, the CDR3 is TGCAGCGCCTATAGCGGGGGGATTTACAATGAGCAGTTCTTC. It encodes CSAYSGGIYNEQFF.

The rearrangement joins TRBV5-4 to TRBJ2-3; TRBD2 might be the D (6 bases). This CDR3 has 14 amino acids. The V end lost 0 bases, the J end lost 6 bases, and 11 bases lay between the germline ends. Germline CDR1 reads SGHNT; CDR2 reads YYREEE (reference sequence). The CDR3 sequence: CASSLVSGGDTQYF. Here the CDR3 DNA reads TGTGCCAGCAGCTTGGTTAGCGGAGGGGATACGCAGTATTTT.

The gene calls are TRBV11-2 and TRBJ2-5; a possible D gene is TRBD1 (5 bases). Between the trimmed V and J ends, which lost 0 bases and 3 bases, there was a span of 11 bases. The CDR3 sequence is 15 residues long. Germline loops: CDR1 SGHAT, CDR2 FQNNGV. CDR3 coding DNA: TGTGCCAGCAGCTTAGACGGCAGGGTTGAAGAGACCCAGTACTTC. Its translation is CASSLDGRVEETQYF.

The J gene is TRBJ2-3, the V gene TRBV24-1; possibly TRBD1 for D (7 bases). V lost 5 bases, J lost 1 base, and 9 bases lay in between. This CDR3 region has 14 residues. CDR1 is KGHDR and CDR2 is SFDVKD in the germline V gene. The CDR3 protein is CATSVRGGTDTQYF. In nucleotides, the CDR3 is TGTGCCACCAGTGTCAGGGGGGGCACAGATACGCAGTATTTT.

The chain has TRBV30 and TRBJ1-2; D remains unclear. This CDR3 has 14 residues. Germline loops: CDR1 GTSNPN, CDR2 SVGIG (reference sequence). The V gene lost 5 bases and the J gene lost 3 bases, with 16 bases spanning the gap. Here the CDR3 DNA reads TGTGCCTGGGACTCGGAGGCAGAACACTATGGCTACACCTTC. Amino acids: CAWDSEAEHYGYTF.